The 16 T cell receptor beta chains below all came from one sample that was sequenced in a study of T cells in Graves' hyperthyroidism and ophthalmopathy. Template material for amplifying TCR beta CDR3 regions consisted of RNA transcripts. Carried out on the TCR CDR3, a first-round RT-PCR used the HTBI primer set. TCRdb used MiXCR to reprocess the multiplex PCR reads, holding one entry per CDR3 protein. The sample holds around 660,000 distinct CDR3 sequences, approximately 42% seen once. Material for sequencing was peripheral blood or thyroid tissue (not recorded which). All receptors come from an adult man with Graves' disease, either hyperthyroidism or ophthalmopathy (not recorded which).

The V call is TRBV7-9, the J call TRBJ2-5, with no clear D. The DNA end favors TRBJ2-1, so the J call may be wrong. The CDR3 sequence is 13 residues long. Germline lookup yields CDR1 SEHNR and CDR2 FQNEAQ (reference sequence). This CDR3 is CASSLSWDNEQFF. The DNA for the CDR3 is TGTGCCAGCAGCTTATCGTGGGACAATGAGCAGTTCTTC.

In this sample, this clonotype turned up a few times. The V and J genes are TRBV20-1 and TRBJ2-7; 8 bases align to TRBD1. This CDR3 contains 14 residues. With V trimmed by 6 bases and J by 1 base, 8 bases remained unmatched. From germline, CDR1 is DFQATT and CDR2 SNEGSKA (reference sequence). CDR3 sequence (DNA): TGCAGTGCGACTAAGGACAGGGTGTCCTACGAGCAGTACTTC. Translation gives CSATKDRVSYEQYF.

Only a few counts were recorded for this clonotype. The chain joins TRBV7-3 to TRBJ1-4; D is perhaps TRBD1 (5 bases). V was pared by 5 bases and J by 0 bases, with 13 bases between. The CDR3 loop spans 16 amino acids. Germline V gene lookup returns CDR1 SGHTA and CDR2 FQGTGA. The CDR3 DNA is TGTGCCAGCAGCCGCCAGGGTCCGGCAACTAATGAAAAACTGTTTTTT. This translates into CASSRQGPATNEKLFF.

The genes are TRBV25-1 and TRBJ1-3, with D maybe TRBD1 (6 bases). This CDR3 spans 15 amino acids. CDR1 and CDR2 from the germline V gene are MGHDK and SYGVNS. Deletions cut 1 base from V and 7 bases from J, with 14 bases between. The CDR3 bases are TGTGCCAGCAGTGAATCCATGAGGGGGGTGAACACCATATATTTT. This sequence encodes CASSESMRGVNTIYF.

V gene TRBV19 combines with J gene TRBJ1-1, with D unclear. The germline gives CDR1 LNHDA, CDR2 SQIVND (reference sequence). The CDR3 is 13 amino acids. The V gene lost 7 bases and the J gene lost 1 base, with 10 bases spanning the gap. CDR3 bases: TGTGCCAGTACCGTCACAAAGAACACTGAAGCTTTCTTT. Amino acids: CASTVTKNTEAFF. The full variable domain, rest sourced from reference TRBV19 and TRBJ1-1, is DGGITQSPKYLFRKEGQNVTLSCEQNLNHDAMYWYRQDPGQGLRLIYYSQIVNDFQKGDIAEGYSVSREKKESFPLTVTSAQKNPTAFYLCASTVTKNTEAFFGQGTRLTVV.

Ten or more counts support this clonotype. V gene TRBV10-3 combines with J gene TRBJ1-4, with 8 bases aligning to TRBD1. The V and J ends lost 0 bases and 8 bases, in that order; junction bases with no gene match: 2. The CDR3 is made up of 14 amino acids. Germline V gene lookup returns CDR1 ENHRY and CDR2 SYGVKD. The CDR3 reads CAISESTGEEKLFF. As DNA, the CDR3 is TGTGCCATCAGTGAGTCGACAGGGGAGGAAAAACTGTTTTTT.

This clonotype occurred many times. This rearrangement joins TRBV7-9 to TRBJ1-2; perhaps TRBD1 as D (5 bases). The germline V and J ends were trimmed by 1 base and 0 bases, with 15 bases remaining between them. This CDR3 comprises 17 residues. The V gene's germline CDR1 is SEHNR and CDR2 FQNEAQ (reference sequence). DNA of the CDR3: TGTGCCAGCAGCTTAGATCGGGACCCGGGAGCTAACTATGGCTACACCTTC. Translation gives CASSLDRDPGANYGYTF.

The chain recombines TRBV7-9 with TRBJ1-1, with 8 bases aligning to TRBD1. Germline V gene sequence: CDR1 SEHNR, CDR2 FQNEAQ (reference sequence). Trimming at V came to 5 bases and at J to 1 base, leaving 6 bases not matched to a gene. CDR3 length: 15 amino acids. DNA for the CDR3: TGTGCCAGCAGCCACCAGGACAGGGCGAACACTGAAGCTTTCTTT. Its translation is CASSHQDRANTEAFF.

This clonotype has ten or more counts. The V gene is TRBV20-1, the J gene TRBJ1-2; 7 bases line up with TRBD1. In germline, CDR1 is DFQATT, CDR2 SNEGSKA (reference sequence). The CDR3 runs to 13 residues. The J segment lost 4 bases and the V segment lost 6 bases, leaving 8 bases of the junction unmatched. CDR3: CSAPTGEGYGYTF. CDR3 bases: TGCAGTGCCCCCACAGGGGAGGGCTATGGCTACACCTTC.

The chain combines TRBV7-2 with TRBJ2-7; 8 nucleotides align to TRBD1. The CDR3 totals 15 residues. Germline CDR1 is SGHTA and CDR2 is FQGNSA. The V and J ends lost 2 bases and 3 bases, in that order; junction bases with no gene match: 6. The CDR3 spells CASSLIGQGLYEQYF. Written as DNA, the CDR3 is TGTGCCAGCAGCTTAATAGGACAGGGTCTCTACGAGCAGTACTTC.

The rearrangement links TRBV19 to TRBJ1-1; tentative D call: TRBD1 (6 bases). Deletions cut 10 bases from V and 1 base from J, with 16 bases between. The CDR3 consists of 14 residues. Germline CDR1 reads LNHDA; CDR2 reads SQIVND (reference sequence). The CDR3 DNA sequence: TGTGCCACTACCTTCCGGGGGGCGAACACTGAAGCTTTCTTT. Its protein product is CATTFRGANTEAFF.

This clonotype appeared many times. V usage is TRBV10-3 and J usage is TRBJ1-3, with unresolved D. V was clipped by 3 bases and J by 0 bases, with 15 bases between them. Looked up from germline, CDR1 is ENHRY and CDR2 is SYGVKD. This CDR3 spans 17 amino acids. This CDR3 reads CAISDVVISFSGNTIYF. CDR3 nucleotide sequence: TGTGCCATCAGTGATGTAGTCATCAGCTTCTCTGGAAACACCATATATTTT.

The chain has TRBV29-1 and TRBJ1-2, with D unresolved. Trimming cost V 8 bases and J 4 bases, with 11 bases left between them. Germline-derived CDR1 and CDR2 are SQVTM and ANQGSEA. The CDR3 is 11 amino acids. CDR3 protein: CSLETGYGYTF. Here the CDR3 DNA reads TGCAGCTTGGAGACGGGCTATGGCTACACCTTC.

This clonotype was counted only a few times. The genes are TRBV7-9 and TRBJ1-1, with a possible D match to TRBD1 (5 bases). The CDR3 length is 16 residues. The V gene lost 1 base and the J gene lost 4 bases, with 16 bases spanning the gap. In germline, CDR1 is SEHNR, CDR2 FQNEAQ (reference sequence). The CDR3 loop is CASSLVGTARGTEAFF. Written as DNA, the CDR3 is TGTGCCAGCAGCTTAGTAGGTACAGCGAGGGGCACTGAAGCTTTCTTT.

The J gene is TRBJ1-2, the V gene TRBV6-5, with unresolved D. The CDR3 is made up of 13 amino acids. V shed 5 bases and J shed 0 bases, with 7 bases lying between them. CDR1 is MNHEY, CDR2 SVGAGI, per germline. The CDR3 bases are TGTGCCAGCAGTCCCGACACTAACTATGGCTACACCTTC. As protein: CASSPDTNYGYTF.

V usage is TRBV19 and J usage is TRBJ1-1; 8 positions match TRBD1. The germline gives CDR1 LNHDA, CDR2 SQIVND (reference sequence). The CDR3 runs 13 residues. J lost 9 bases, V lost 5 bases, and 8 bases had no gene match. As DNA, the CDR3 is TGTGCCAGTAGTGCCCCCGACAGGGGAAAAGCTTTCTTT. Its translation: CASSAPDRGKAFF.